The rows below give T cell receptor beta chains drawn from one sample of a study of T cell responses to AZD1222 COVID-19 vaccine. The method was immunoSEQ multiplex PCR; TCRdb's version includes in-frame clones alone and lacks a portion of them. The repertoire consists of 90,000 or so clones, with approximately 90% occurring once and the leading ten covering 15% to 20%. The sequences come from peripheral blood, collected on day 0 of AZD1222 vaccination. Source of these receptors: an adult in good health. The CDR3 runs from the conserved cysteine through the conserved F or W. The D gene is left open where the match is weak. Not all rows give a size; the values are once, few, many and, for expanded clones, a class.

D gene	V gene	J gene	clone size	CDR3 protein	CDR3 DNA
-	TRBV9	TRBJ1-6	-	CASSVGERRSPLHF	TGTGCCAGCAGCGTAGGGGAAAGGCGGTCACCCCTCCACTTT
TRBD1	TRBV5-1	TRBJ1-4	once	CASSYGQGGEKLFF	TGCGCCAGCAGCTATGGACAGGGAGGTGAAAAACTGTTTTTT
-	TRBV7-3	TRBJ1-3	-	CASSLGRGNTIYF	TGTGCCAGCAGCTTAGGCAGGGGAAACACCATATATTTT
-	TRBV7-2	TRBJ2-5	-	CASRVGSSGQETQYF	TGTGCCAGCAGGGTCGGGAGTTCAGGCCAAGAGACCCAGTACTTC
TRBD2	TRBV9	TRBJ2-1	-	CASSTPSSGRSHEQFF	TGTGCCAGCAGCACTCCCTCTAGCGGGAGAAGTCATGAGCAGTTCTTC
-	TRBV9	TRBJ1-1	-	CASSPARGRNTEAFF	TGTGCCAGCAGCCCCGCTCGGGGGAGGAACACTGAAGCTTTCTTT
TRBD1	TRBV4-2	TRBJ1-3	-	CASSPMDRGGNTIYF	TGTGCCAGCAGCCCGATGGACAGGGGTGGAAACACCATATATTTT
-	TRBV29-1	TRBJ2-2	-	CSTGHNTGELFF	TGCAGCACCGGACATAACACCGGGGAGCTGTTTTTT
-	TRBV7-9	TRBJ1-1	-	CASSFPGIPEAFF	TGTGCCAGCAGCTTTCCCGGTATCCCTGAAGCTTTCTTT
TRBD1	TRBV28	TRBJ2-5	-	CASSGTGWSEETQYF	TGTGCCAGCAGCGGGACAGGGTGGAGCGAAGAGACCCAGTACTTC
TRBD1	TRBV11-3	TRBJ2-7	few	CASSLRSAGQGYHEQYF	TGTGCCAGCAGCTTAAGAAGTGCGGGACAGGGTTACCACGAGCAGTACTTC
-	TRBV4-2	TRBJ1-2	-	CASSQGGGGSSGGYTF	TGTGCCAGCAGCCAAGGAGGCGGCGGCTCCTCAGGGGGCTACACCTTC
-	TRBV2	TRBJ1-1	-	CASSEAGGGTEAFF	TGTGCCAGCAGTGAAGCAGGGGGGGGCACTGAAGCTTTCTTT
-	TRBV2	TRBJ1-3	-	CASREISGAGNTIYF	TGTGCCAGCAGAGAGATAAGCGGGGCTGGAAACACCATATATTTT
TRBD1	TRBV18	TRBJ1-1	-	CASSPGQGSGNTEAFF	TGTGCCAGCTCACCGGGACAGGGTTCGGGGAACACTGAAGCTTTCTTT
TRBD1	TRBV7-9	TRBJ1-4	-	CASSLQGGFGEKLFF	TGTGCCAGCAGCTTACAGGGGGGCTTTGGTGAAAAACTGTTTTTT
TRBD2	TRBV5-6	TRBJ2-1	-	CASSLDGTSGYNEQFF	TGTGCCAGCAGCTTGGACGGGACTAGCGGGTACAATGAGCAGTTCTTC
-	TRBV4-2	TRBJ1-4	-	CASSLFLGEKLFF	TGTGCCAGCAGCCTCTTCTTGGGTGAAAAACTGTTTTTT
TRBD2	TRBV25-1	TRBJ2-1	-	CASSDTSGRAGEQFF	TGTGCCAGCAGTGATACTAGCGGGAGGGCCGGAGAGCAGTTCTTC
TRBD2	TRBV29-1	TRBJ2-1	-	CSATRLAGFDNEQFF	TGCAGCGCCACGAGGCTAGCGGGATTTGACAATGAGCAGTTCTTC
-	TRBV10-3	TRBJ2-3	-	CAISRDSSTDTQYF	TGTGCCATCAGTCGGGACTCCAGCACAGATACGCAGTATTTT
-	TRBV11-3	TRBJ2-1	-	CASSVHYGRDEQFF	TGTGCCAGCAGCGTCCACTATGGACGGGATGAGCAGTTCTTC
TRBD1	TRBV19	TRBJ1-1	-	CASSPGQGARTEAFF	TGTGCCAGTAGTCCTGGACAGGGGGCGCGAACTGAAGCTTTCTTT
-	TRBV28	TRBJ1-1	-	CASRLGQRNTEAFF	TGTGCCAGCAGACTCGGGCAGAGGAACACTGAAGCTTTCTTT
-	TRBV19	TRBJ1-4	-	CASNFRTDRINEKLFF	TGTGCCAGTAATTTCCGCACCGACAGGATTAATGAAAAACTGTTTTTT
TRBD1	TRBV2	TRBJ1-6	-	CASSGGQTTNSPLHF	TGTGCCAGCAGTGGGGGACAGACGACCAATTCACCCCTCCACTTT
TRBD1	TRBV7-9	TRBJ1-1	-	CASSPRTGRGTEAFF	TGTGCCAGCAGCCCCCGGACAGGCCGGGGGACTGAAGCTTTCTTT
TRBD1	TRBV27	TRBJ2-7	-	CASSLGQNLYEQYF	TGTGCCAGCAGTTTGGGACAGAATTTATACGAGCAGTACTTC
-	TRBV6-6	TRBJ2-1	-	CASVRGYEQFF	TGTGCCAGCGTACGGGGTTATGAGCAGTTCTTC
TRBD1	TRBV19	TRBJ1-1	-	CASSLSFVGTGTEAFF	TGTGCCAGTAGTCTGTCCTTCGTCGGGACAGGGACTGAAGCTTTCTTT
-	TRBV7-9	TRBJ2-1	-	CASSPLENGGEQFF	TGTGCCAGCAGCCCCTTGGAGAACGGCGGTGAGCAGTTCTTC
-	TRBV28	TRBJ1-5	-	CASSLRPLNQPQHF	TGTGCCAGCAGTTTAAGACCTCTGAATCAGCCCCAGCATTTT
TRBD2	TRBV6-2/TRBV6-3	TRBJ2-7	once	CASSFPRRTSGRAPNYEQYF	TGTGCCAGCAGTTTCCCACGGAGGACTAGCGGGAGGGCCCCCAACTACGAGCAGTACTTC
-	TRBV28	TRBJ2-6	-	CASSSLSASGANVLTF	TGTGCCAGCAGTTCCCTATCAGCCTCTGGGGCCAACGTCCTGACTTTC
-	TRBV7-2	TRBJ1-5	-	CASTQGPGSNQPQHF	TGTGCCAGCACTCAGGGGCCCGGGAGCAATCAGCCCCAGCATTTT
TRBD1	TRBV5-4	TRBJ2-5	-	CASSLGGLGETQYF	TGTGCCAGCAGCTTAGGGGGCTTGGGGGAGACCCAGTACTTC
-	TRBV4-3	TRBJ1-4	-	CASSPAGAANEKLFF	TGCGCCAGCAGCCCTGCAGGGGCTGCTAATGAAAAACTGTTTTTT
-	TRBV27	TRBJ2-2	-	CASSPRRNTGELFF	TGTGCCAGCAGTCCCAGACGGAACACCGGGGAGCTGTTTTTT
-	TRBV28	TRBJ2-5	-	CASSLGSRVETQYF	TGTGCCAGCAGTTTGGGCTCGAGGGTGGAGACCCAGTACTTC
-	TRBV15	TRBJ2-7	-	CATSGTSGTYEQYF	TGTGCCACCTCCGGGACCTCAGGGACCTACGAGCAGTACTTC
-	TRBV2	TRBJ1-5	-	CASSGTRQPQHF	TGTGCCAGCAGTGGGACGCGTCAGCCCCAGCATTTT
TRBD1	TRBV27	TRBJ1-2	-	CASSGVDRGGYTF	TGTGCCAGCAGTGGAGTCGACAGGGGAGGCTACACCTTC
-	TRBV2	TRBJ2-3	-	CASNLGGEADTQYF	TGTGCCAGCAACCTCGGCGGGGAGGCAGATACGCAGTATTTT
-	TRBV2	TRBJ1-6	once	CASLRDPNSPLHF	TGTGCCAGCCTCAGGGACCCGAATTCACCCCTCCACTTT
-	TRBV7-9	TRBJ1-1	-	CASSLREAYTEAFF	TGTGCCAGCAGTCTTCGGGAGGCATATACTGAAGCTTTCTTT
-	TRBV4-2	TRBJ2-2	-	CASSQDSNRELFF	TGTGCCAGCAGCCAAGATAGTAACCGGGAGCTGTTTTTT
TRBD2	TRBV4-3	TRBJ2-3	-	CASSQDWTSGDTQYF	TGCGCCAGCAGCCAAGATTGGACTAGCGGAGATACGCAGTATTTT
TRBD1	TRBV6-4	TRBJ1-1	few	CASRKDREDTEAFF	TGTGCCAGCAGAAAGGACAGGGAGGACACTGAAGCTTTCTTT
-	TRBV19	TRBJ2-1	-	CASSMRDRGGGNEQFF	TGTGCCAGTAGTATGAGAGACAGGGGAGGGGGGAATGAGCAGTTCTTC
TRBD1	TRBV5-6	TRBJ2-3	once	CASSPWGDRGTDTQYF	TGTGCCAGCAGCCCTTGGGGGGACAGGGGCACAGATACGCAGTATTTT
TRBD1	TRBV6-5	TRBJ2-7	-	CASSSDRAEQYF	TGTGCCAGCAGTTCAGACAGGGCCGAGCAGTACTTC